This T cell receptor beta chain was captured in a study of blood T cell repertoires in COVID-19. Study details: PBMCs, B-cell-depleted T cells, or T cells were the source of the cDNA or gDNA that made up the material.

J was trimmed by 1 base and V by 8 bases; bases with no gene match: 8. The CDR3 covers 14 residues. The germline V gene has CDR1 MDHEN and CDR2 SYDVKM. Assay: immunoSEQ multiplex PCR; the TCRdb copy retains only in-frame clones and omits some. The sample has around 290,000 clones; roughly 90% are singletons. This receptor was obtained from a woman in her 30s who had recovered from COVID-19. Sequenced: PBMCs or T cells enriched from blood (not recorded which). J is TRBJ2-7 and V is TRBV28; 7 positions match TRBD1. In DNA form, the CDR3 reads TGTGCCAGCGGTAGACAGGGTTTATCCTACGAGCAGTACTTC. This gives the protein CASGRQGLSYEQYF.